This TCR beta chain was sequenced during a study of blood T cell repertoires in COVID-19. Study-level background: COVID-19 samples collected from the United States, Italy and Spain covered acute and convalescent phases. T cells, B-cell-depleted T cells, or PBMCs provided the cDNA or gDNA that served as material.

The assay was immunoSEQ multiplex PCR, and TCRdb's table has in-frame clones only and misses some. Among 85,000 to 100,000 clones listed, almost 90% were seen once. Germline trimming cut 5 bases from V and 4 bases from J; bases unmatched to any gene: 5. This CDR3 has 14 amino acids. Germline lookup yields CDR1 SGHTA and CDR2 FQGNSA. The chain uses TRBV7-2 and TRBJ2-1; 7 bases line up with TRBD2. Sequenced sample: peripheral blood. The sequence was obtained from a man between 50 and 59 years old with COVID-19, enrolled during active disease. In DNA form, the CDR3 reads TGTGCCAGCAGCCAGCTAGCGGAATACAATGAGCAGTTCTTC. Its protein product is CASSQLAEYNEQFF.